The next 21 T cell receptor beta chains were all read from a single sample in a study of blood T cell repertoires in COVID-19. TCRdb keeps only in-frame clones here, not all; method: immunoSEQ multiplex PCR. The table includes nearly 200,000 clones, 80% to 85% detected once. Material for sequencing was PBMCs or T cells enriched from blood (not recorded which). The source of these receptors is a man aged 40-49 years who had recovered from COVID-19.

The V call is TRBV3-1 (or the pseudogene TRBV3-2), the J call TRBJ1-1; no clear D gene. From germline, CDR1 is LGHDT and CDR2 YNNKEL (reference sequence). The ends were cut back, 1 base at V and 10 bases at J, with 19 bases in the middle. The CDR3 is 15 residues long. CDR3 sequence: CASSQGPLGREAAFF. In nucleotides, the CDR3 is TGTGCCAGCAGCCAAGGGCCTCTGGGGAGAGAGGCAGCTTTCTTT.

V usage is TRBV24-1 and J usage is TRBJ2-1; 8 bases are a match to TRBD2. CDR3 length: 14 amino acids. Per germline, CDR1 KGHDR and CDR2 SFDVKD. Trimming cost V 9 bases and J 9 bases; bases outside gene matches: 12. The CDR3 is CATGSGGEAGEQFF. The CDR3 DNA sequence: TGTGCCACCGGGTCGGGAGGGGAAGCTGGTGAGCAGTTCTTC.

The chain uses TRBV5-6 and TRBJ1-2; D remains ambiguous. The V gene lost 0 bases and the J gene lost 5 bases, with 14 bases spanning the gap. The germline gives CDR1 SGHDT, CDR2 YYEEEE. The CDR3 runs to 15 residues. The CDR3 DNA sequence: TGTGCCAGCAGCTTGGGCGGGTCCCCTGAGTATGGCTACACCTTC. Amino acid sequence: CASSLGGSPEYGYTF.

The chain couples TRBV4-2 to TRBJ1-2; 7 bases are a match to TRBD1. The CDR3 covers 15 residues. The J segment lost 7 bases and the V segment lost 0 bases, leaving 8 bases of the junction unmatched. Germline CDR1 and CDR2: LGHNA and YNFKEQ. CDR3 protein: CASSQDGARGTGYTF. DNA of the CDR3: TGTGCCAGCAGCCAAGACGGGGCCAGGGGGACTGGCTACACCTTC.

This clone has only a few counts. This chain links TRBV5-6 with TRBJ2-2, with TRBD1 identical over 7 bases. The CDR3 sequence is 15 residues long. Unmatched junction bases numbered 6, after V lost 3 bases and J lost 4 bases. CDR1 is SGHDT and CDR2 is YYEEEE in the germline V gene. The CDR3 DNA follows: TGTGCCAGCAGCTCAGGGGGTTGGAGCACCGGGGAGCTGTTTTTT. It specifies CASSSGGWSTGELFF.

The chain links TRBV15 to TRBJ2-7, with D maybe TRBD1 (6 bases). The CDR3 covers 15 residues. V was cut by 1 base and J by 7 bases, with 17 bases left in between. Per the germline V gene, CDR1 is LNHNV and CDR2 is YYDKDF (reference sequence). The CDR3, as DNA: TGTGCCACCAGCAGAGGACCAGGGGCGTTGAAAGAGCAGTACTTC. Protein product: CATSRGPGALKEQYF.

The V call is TRBV9, the J call TRBJ2-5; D may be TRBD1 (5 bases). The V gene's germline CDR1 is SGDLS and CDR2 YYNGEE. The CDR3 is 15 amino acids. Trimming left V 0 bases short and J 2 bases short, with 11 bases between. DNA of the CDR3: TGTGCCAGCAGCGTAGTGCCAGGGCCACAAGAGACCCAGTACTTC. It encodes CASSVVPGPQETQYF.

The chain joins TRBV6-2 or TRBV6-3 to TRBJ2-5, with 9 positions matching TRBD2. From germline, CDR1 is MNHEY and CDR2 SVGEGT. The V and J ends lost 3 bases and 0 bases, in that order; junction bases with no gene match: 5. The CDR3 sequence is 16 residues long. CDR3 amino acids: CASSYSAGGDQETQYF. DNA for the CDR3: TGTGCCAGCAGTTATTCGGCGGGGGGGGACCAAGAGACCCAGTACTTC.

V gene TRBV25-1 combines with J gene TRBJ2-7; TRBD2 is a possible D gene (6 bases). The CDR3 contains 16 residues. V lost 6 bases to trimming and J lost 5 bases, with 23 bases between them. CDR1 and CDR2 from the germline V gene are MGHDK and SYGVNS. For the CDR3, the DNA is TGTGCCAGCAGCGGGATGGACTACCTTTCCGCTAACGAGCAGTACTTC. Encoded protein: CASSGMDYLSANEQYF.

This chain joins TRBV11-2 and TRBJ2-7, with 9 nucleotides matching TRBD2. V was pared by 2 bases and J by 7 bases, with 6 bases of the junction left unmatched. The germline V gene has CDR1 SGHAT and CDR2 FQNNGV. This CDR3 is built from 14 residues. This chain's CDR3 is CASSLSGLAWEQYF. The CDR3 bases are TGTGCCAGCAGCTTATCCGGACTAGCGTGGGAGCAGTACTTC.

The CDR3 DNA reads TGTGCCAGCAGCCCATCAACAGGGGAAGACTATGGCTACACCTTC. Protein product: CASSPSTGEDYGYTF. V and J are TRBV5-4 and TRBJ1-2; 7 positions match TRBD1. The CDR3 extends over 15 amino acids. V trimming: 4 bases; J trimming: 3 bases; junction bases outside the gene matches: 9. The germline V gene encodes CDR1 SGHNT and CDR2 YYREEE (reference sequence).

This chain joins TRBV15 and TRBJ2-7; D is uncertain. V was cut by 5 bases and J by 2 bases, with 16 bases left in between. This CDR3 is 15 amino acids long. Germline V lookup: CDR1 LNHNV, CDR2 YYDKDF (reference sequence). The CDR3 DNA is TGTGCCACCAGCCCTGAGCGAGACGGCGCCTACGAGCAGTACTTC. Amino acids: CATSPERDGAYEQYF.

This CDR3 reads CASRNQGGTAEAFF. CDR3 coding DNA: TGTGCCAGTAGGAACCAAGGGGGAACGGCTGAAGCTTTCTTT. The V call is TRBV19, the J call TRBJ1-1; D is possibly TRBD1 (6 bases). Trimming removed 6 bases at V and 6 bases at J, with 17 bases between. Germline values: CDR1 LNHDA, CDR2 SQIVND (reference sequence). The CDR3 is made up of 14 amino acids.

There are a few counts of this clone. The gene calls are TRBV6-5 and TRBJ1-4; D is perhaps TRBD1 (5 bases). The CDR3 has 15 amino acids. The germline V and J ends were trimmed by 6 bases and 8 bases, with 19 bases remaining between them. The germline V gene has CDR1 MNHEY and CDR2 SVGAGI. The CDR3 loop is CASRAGIGAGEKLFF. CDR3 sequence (DNA): TGTGCCAGCAGGGCAGGGATCGGTGCAGGGGAAAAACTGTTTTTT.

The J gene is TRBJ1-1, the V gene TRBV5-1; 8 bases align to TRBD1. The V gene end was trimmed by 4 bases and the J gene end by 6 bases; junction bases not matched to a gene: 8. Germline V gives CDR1 SGHRS, CDR2 YFSETQ. This CDR3 has 14 residues. CDR3 amino acids: CASSPTGVRAEAFF. In nucleotides, the CDR3 is TGCGCCAGCAGCCCGACAGGGGTGAGGGCTGAAGCTTTCTTT.

The rearrangement uses TRBV6-1 and TRBJ1-1; TRBD1 aligns across 9 bases. Germline assignment: CDR1 MNHNS and CDR2 SASEGT. The CDR3 is 18 amino acids. V gave up 4 bases and J gave up 1 base; unmatched junction bases: 13. The CDR3 DNA sequence: TGTGCCAGCAGTGGAAAACAGGGGGCGCAGGTGTGGAACACTGAAGCTTTCTTT. It yields the protein CASSGKQGAQVWNTEAFF.

V is TRBV6-6 and J is TRBJ2-7; TRBD2 is a possible D gene (5 bases). Germline-derived CDR1 and CDR2 are MNHNY and SVGAGI (reference sequence). Trimming took 5 bases from V and 3 from J, leaving 17 bases between them. This CDR3 comprises 15 residues. For the CDR3, the DNA is TGTGCCAGCAGTCCACGAACGATACGGGACTACGAGCAGTACTTC. Translation: CASSPRTIRDYEQYF.

This chain links TRBV7-3 with TRBJ2-5; 7 nucleotides align to TRBD1. This CDR3 region has 14 residues. Losses at the gene ends were 5 bases for V and 4 bases for J; bases not matched to a gene: 7. The germline V gene has CDR1 SGHTA and CDR2 FQGTGA. The DNA of the CDR3 is TGTGCCAGCAGCCGCGACAGGGCTGGAGAGACCCAGTACTTC. Translating it yields CASSRDRAGETQYF.

This clone occurred a few times. V gene TRBV5-1 combines with J gene TRBJ2-2; 10 bases align to TRBD1. V lost 4 bases to trimming and J lost 5 bases; unmatched junction nucleotides: 8. Germline V gene lookup returns CDR1 SGHRS and CDR2 YFSETQ. The CDR3 consists of 16 residues. Here the CDR3 reads CASSTGTGVATGELFF. The CDR3 DNA follows: TGCGCCAGCAGCACCGGGACAGGGGTCGCGACCGGGGAGCTGTTTTTT.

The V gene is TRBV6-6, the J gene TRBJ1-1; a possible D gene is TRBD1 (6 bases). This CDR3 region has 14 residues. Germline CDR1 MNHNY, CDR2 SVGAGI (reference sequence). Trimming took 2 bases from V and 6 from J, leaving 13 bases between them. CDR3 amino acids: CASSYNEGGAEAFF. In nucleotides, the CDR3 is TGTGCCAGCAGTTACAACGAAGGGGGGGCTGAAGCTTTCTTT.

The rearrangement uses TRBV6-5 and TRBJ1-1; 8 bases line up with TRBD1. The CDR3 is 14 residues long. J lost 2 bases, V lost 7 bases, and 6 bases had no gene match. The V gene's germline CDR1 is MNHEY and CDR2 SVGAGI. CDR3 DNA: TGTGCCAGCATTAAGACAGGGGTTAACACTGAAGCTTTCTTT. Translated: CASIKTGVNTEAFF.